This paragraph covers one T cell receptor (beta chain) sequence. No cognate antigen has been identified for it. It has no much larger one-base neighbor in the sample; base qualities were not kept. To sequence the TCRbeta CDR3 region, genomic DNA was isolated from the sorted cells. The immunoSEQ Assay was used to sequence the TCRbeta CDR3 regions. TCRdb holds this immuneACCESS table with in-frame rearrangements only. Some clones are missing; in checked studies, unresolved V genes explain under half, and the rest has no known cause. Here the sample has 35,000 to 40,000 clones; roughly 82% occur a single time. 7.6% of the sample lies in the top ten. The data belong to a study of OX40 agonist ivuxolimab in advanced cancers. Background for the entire study: Ivuxolimab was a fully human IgG2 agonistic monoclonal antibody targeting the costimulatory receptor OX40 (CD134). Partial responses were achieved by three dose-escalation patients, of whom one had hepatocellular carcinoma and two had cutaneous melanoma. Of the roughly 52 dose-escalation patients, hepatocellular carcinoma was present in 19, melanoma in approximately 15, renal cell carcinoma in 9 and head and neck cancer in 9. Intravenous ivuxolimab was administered to patients every 2 weeks at six dose levels: 0.01, 0.1, 0.3, 1.5, 3 and 10 mg/kg. Patients were allowed to have had prior anti-PD-1, anti-PD-L1 or anti-CTLA-4 therapy, and 40% of the dose-escalation patients had been treated with checkpoint inhibitors. The paper reports the monotherapy dose-escalation portion (N of about 50 patients) of the phase I ivuxolimab trial. In the dose-escalation cohort, 75% to 85% of patients were male, and the mean age was approximately 60 years with a range of about 23 to 79. Peripheral TCRbeta sequencing aimed to test whether ivuxolimab altered TCR sequence diversity and caused clonal T-cell expansion.

Patients with autoimmune disease history or receiving systemic immunosuppression were excluded from the trial. Peripheral blood for TCR sequencing was drawn from every dose cohort at baseline, at cycle 4 day 1 and at cycle 7 day 1. Samples came from an open-label, multicenter, first-in-human phase I dose-escalation trial of ivuxolimab. Adults with locally advanced or metastatic melanoma, renal cell carcinoma, hepatocellular carcinoma or head and neck squamous cell carcinoma were enrolled in the trial. Before TCR sequencing, CD4+ T cells and CD8+ T cells were sorted from peripheral blood as separate populations. Findings and caveats that apply to the study as a whole: On average, CD8+ T cells showed more expanded clones than CD4+ T cells after ivuxolimab. At doses of 0.1 to 3.0 mg/kg, clonal expansion of both CD4+ and CD8+ blood T cells was observed from baseline to week 6. In partial responders in the 0.1-3.0 mg/kg groups, normalized peripheral clonal expansion was found to be among the lowest, especially among CD8+ T cells. Which antigens the clonally expanded peripheral T cells were specific for was not determined. Low levels of normalized T-cell clonal expansion were also seen in some nonresponding patients.

The junction carries 14 bases between V and J, which are trimmed by 5 bases and 7 bases respectively. CDR3 length: 14 amino acids, cysteine to phenylalanine. CDR3 DNA is the only sequence kept; it has 42 bases, read in frame from the first base. Looking up the germline V gene yields CDR1 SGHTA and CDR2 FQGNSA. Sequenced material: CD4+ or CD8+ T cells sorted from blood, taken in a trial of the OX40 agonist ivuxolimab. Recombination linked TRBV7-2 to TRBJ1-4; a tentative D call is TRBD1 (6 bases match). This receptor was obtained from an adult with an advanced solid tumor such as melanoma, head and neck, liver or kidney cancer. This receptor carries the CDR3 CASSEKRGGEKLFF. The DNA reads as follows: TGTGCCAGCAGCGAAAAGCGAGGGGGTGAAAAACTGTTTTTT. Reference TRBV7-2 and TRBJ1-4 genes cover what lies past the CDR3, so the full variable domain is GAGVSQSPSNKVTEKGKDVELRCDPISGHTALYWYRQSLGQGLEFLIYFQGNSAPDKSGLPSDRFSAERTGGSVSTLTIQRTQQEDSAVYLCASSEKRGGEKLFFGSGTQLSVL.